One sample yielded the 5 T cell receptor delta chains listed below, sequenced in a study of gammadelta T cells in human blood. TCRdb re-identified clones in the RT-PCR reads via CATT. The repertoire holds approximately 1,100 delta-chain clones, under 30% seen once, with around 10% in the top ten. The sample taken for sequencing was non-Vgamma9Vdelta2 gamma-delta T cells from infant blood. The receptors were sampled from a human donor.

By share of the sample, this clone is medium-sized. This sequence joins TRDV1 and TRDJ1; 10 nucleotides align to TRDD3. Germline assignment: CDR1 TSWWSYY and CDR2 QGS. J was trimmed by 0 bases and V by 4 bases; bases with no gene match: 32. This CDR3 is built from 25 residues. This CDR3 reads CALGATTSFPHPSYWGIGDTDKLIF. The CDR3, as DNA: TGTGCTCTTGGGGCTACAACTTCATTCCCACACCCTAGTTACTGGGGGATTGGAGACACCGATAAACTCATCTTT.

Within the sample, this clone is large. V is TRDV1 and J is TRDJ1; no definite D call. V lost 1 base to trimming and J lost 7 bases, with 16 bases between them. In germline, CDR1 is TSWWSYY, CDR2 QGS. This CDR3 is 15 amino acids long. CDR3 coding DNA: TGTGCTCTTGGGGAACCTTTCCCTCCCCCGGGTAAACTCATCTTT. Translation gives CALGEPFPPPGKLIF.

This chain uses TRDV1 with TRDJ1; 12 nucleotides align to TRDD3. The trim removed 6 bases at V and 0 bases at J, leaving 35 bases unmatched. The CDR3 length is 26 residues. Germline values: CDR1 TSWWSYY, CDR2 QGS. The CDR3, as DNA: TGTGCTCTTGGAAGGGGCCCCATCTTCCTAAGAAAAATCTGGGGGATACGTTGGCAGGACACCGATAAACTCATCTTT. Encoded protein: CALGRGPIFLRKIWGIRWQDTDKLIF.

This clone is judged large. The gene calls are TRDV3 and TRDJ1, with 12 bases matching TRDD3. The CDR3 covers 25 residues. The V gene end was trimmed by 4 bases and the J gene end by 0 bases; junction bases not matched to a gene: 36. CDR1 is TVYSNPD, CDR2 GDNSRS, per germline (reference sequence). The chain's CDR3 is CASTLGPSYLGHSTGGYPNTDKLIF. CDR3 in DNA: TGTGCCTCAACGTTAGGGCCTTCCTACTTGGGGCATAGTACTGGGGGATACCCAAACACCGATAAACTCATCTTT.

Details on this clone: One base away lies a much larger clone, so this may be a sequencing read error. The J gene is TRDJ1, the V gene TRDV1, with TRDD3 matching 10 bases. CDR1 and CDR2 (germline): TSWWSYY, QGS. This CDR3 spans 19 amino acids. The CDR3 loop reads CALGATMQGGYAYTDNLIF. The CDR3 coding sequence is TGTGCTCTTGGGGCTACAATGCAGGGGGGATACGCTTACACCGATAATCTCATCTTT.